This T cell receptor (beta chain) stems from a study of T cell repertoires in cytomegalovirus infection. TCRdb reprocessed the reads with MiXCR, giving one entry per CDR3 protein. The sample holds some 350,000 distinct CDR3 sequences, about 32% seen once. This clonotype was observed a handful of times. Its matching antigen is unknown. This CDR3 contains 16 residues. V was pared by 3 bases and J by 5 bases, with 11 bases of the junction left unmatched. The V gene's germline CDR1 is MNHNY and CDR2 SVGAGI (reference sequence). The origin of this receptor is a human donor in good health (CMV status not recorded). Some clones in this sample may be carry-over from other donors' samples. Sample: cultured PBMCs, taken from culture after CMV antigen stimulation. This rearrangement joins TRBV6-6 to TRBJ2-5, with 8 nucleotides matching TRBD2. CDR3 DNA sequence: TGTGCCAGCAGTTATAGACGGGAGGGTCCATTGGAGACCCAGTACTTC. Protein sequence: CASSYRREGPLETQYF.